What follows are 21 T cell receptor beta chains derived from one specimen sequenced in a study of cytomegalovirus exposure and HLA in healthy donors. The PCR made use of 60 Vbeta and 13 Jbeta primers. Using immunoSEQ multiplex PCR, the repertoire was profiled, and TCRdb retains in-frame clones only, with some absent. Of about 140,000 clones in the sample, 61% were seen once. Sequencing was done on a sample of PBMCs. All receptors come from a male donor in good health and CMV-seronegative.

This sequence joins TRBV2 and TRBJ1-2, with a weak D call TRBD1 (6 bases). The CDR3 is 11 amino acids. V lost 7 bases, J lost 6 bases, and 9 bases lay in between. CDR1 is SNHLY and CDR2 is FYNNEI in the germline V gene. The CDR3 is CASNTGHGYTF. As DNA, the CDR3 is TGTGCCAGCAACACAGGGCATGGCTACACCTTC.

The chain links TRBV27 to TRBJ2-7, with a weak D call TRBD1 (6 bases). Germline loops: CDR1 MNHEY, CDR2 SMNVEV (reference sequence). With 5 bases removed from V and 5 bases from J, the gap between germline ends came to 16 bases. CDR3 size: 14 residues. The CDR3 nucleotides read TGTGCCAGCAGTGCCCGACAGGCCTCAAACGAGCAGTACTTC. Its translation is CASSARQASNEQYF.

This chain links TRBV4-1 with TRBJ2-3, with 9 positions matching TRBD2. In germline, CDR1 is MGHRA, CDR2 YSYEKL. The CDR3 loop spans 16 amino acids. Germline trimming cut 5 bases from V and 3 bases from J; bases unmatched to any gene: 9. The CDR3 protein is CASSLRGGAGTDTQYF. The CDR3 region has the DNA TGCGCCAGCAGCTTACGCGGGGGGGCGGGTACAGATACGCAGTATTTT.

The chain combines TRBV6-5 with TRBJ1-1, with 7 positions matching TRBD1. V gave up 2 bases and J gave up 6 bases; unmatched junction bases: 9. This CDR3 spans 15 amino acids. Germline-derived CDR1 and CDR2 are MNHEY and SVGAGI. CDR3 sequence: CASSYSAGTEPEAFF. CDR3 nucleotide sequence: TGTGCCAGCAGTTACAGTGCTGGGACAGAGCCTGAAGCTTTCTTT.

V gene TRBV4-3 combines with J gene TRBJ2-5, with 7 nucleotides matching TRBD2. Trimming cost V 3 bases and J 5 bases; bases outside gene matches: 3. Per the germline V gene, CDR1 is LGHNA and CDR2 is YSLEER. This CDR3 spans 13 amino acids. This CDR3 reads CASSQGLLETQYF. As DNA, the CDR3 is TGCGCCAGCAGCCAGGGACTACTGGAGACCCAGTACTTC.

V is TRBV7-7 and J is TRBJ2-3, with TRBD1 identical over 9 bases. V was pared by 1 base and J by 4 bases, with 18 bases of the junction left unmatched. The CDR3 runs 20 residues. Germline assignment: CDR1 SSHAT and CDR2 FNYEAQ (reference sequence). CDR3 bases: TGTGCCAGCAGCTTAGAGGGACAGGGTTTATCTGGTTGCTACTCAGATACGCAGTATTTT. Its translation is CASSLEGQGLSGCYSDTQYF.

The chain combines TRBV19 with TRBJ2-7; D is unresolved. There are 16 residues in the CDR3. Trimming stripped 3 bases from V and 4 bases from J, with 19 bases between. Per the germline V gene, CDR1 is LNHDA and CDR2 is SQIVND (reference sequence). CDR3 nucleotides: TGTGCCAGTAGTATTGTCCGTGTTCCGAGCAAATACGAGCAGTACTTC. This gives the protein CASSIVRVPSKYEQYF.

There are a few counts of this clone. This sequence joins TRBV29-1 and TRBJ2-2, with 12 bases that match TRBD2. After removal of 2 bases from V and 3 bases from J, the junction contained 7 bases not matched to a gene. The CDR3 has 17 amino acids. Germline V gene lookup returns CDR1 SQVTM and CDR2 ANQGSEA. CDR3 nucleotide sequence: TGCAGCGTTGAAAAACTAGCGGGGGGCCCTTACACCGGGGAGCTGTTTTTT. As protein: CSVEKLAGGPYTGELFF.

The chain is built from TRBV19 and TRBJ2-4; 9 bases line up with TRBD1. J was trimmed by 0 bases and V by 5 bases; bases with no gene match: 5. Germline CDR1 is LNHDA and CDR2 is SQIVND (reference sequence). This CDR3 spans 16 amino acids. CDR3 sequence (DNA): TGTGCCAGTAGTCCCGGACAGGGGCTAGCCAAAAACATTCAGTACTTC. Amino acids: CASSPGQGLAKNIQYF.

The chain joins TRBV4-3 to TRBJ2-5; TRBD2 aligns across 8 bases. The end of the DNA fits TRBJ2-7 better, so the J call may be wrong. The germline V gene has CDR1 LGHNA and CDR2 YSLEER. This CDR3 has 15 residues. As DNA, the CDR3 is TGCGCCAGCAGCCAAGATCCGGGGGGGGCCTACGAGCAGTACTTC. Translating it yields CASSQDPGGAYEQYF.

The chain uses TRBV11-2 and TRBJ2-2; possible D gene TRBD1, 6 bases. Germline V gene sequence: CDR1 SGHAT, CDR2 FQNNGV. The CDR3 consists of 14 residues. Deletions cut 5 bases from V and 1 base from J, with 8 bases between. The CDR3 coding sequence is TGTGCCAGCAGCCGCAGGGGGAACACCGGGGAGCTGTTTTTT. Protein: CASSRRGNTGELFF.

The rearrangement uses TRBV28 and TRBJ2-7; no firm D call. V was trimmed by 3 bases and J by 2 bases, leaving 8 bases between them. CDR3 length: 13 residues. Germline CDR1 MDHEN, CDR2 SYDVKM. The CDR3 nucleotides are TGTGCCAGCAGTTTTCCGGTTACCTACGAGCAGTACTTC. Translated, it gives CASSFPVTYEQYF.

The J gene is TRBJ2-5, the V gene TRBV28; the match to TRBD1 covers 9 bases. V gave up 8 bases and J gave up 9 bases; unmatched junction bases: 10. Germline loops: CDR1 MDHEN, CDR2 SYDVKM. The CDR3 covers 13 residues. In nucleotides, the CDR3 is TGTGCCAGCGGGACCGGGACAGGGAGGTCCCAGTACTTC. Amino acids: CASGTGTGRSQYF.

This chain uses TRBV6-5 with TRBJ1-1; D unresolved. Trimming left V 6 bases short and J 4 bases short, with 9 bases between. Germline CDR1 reads MNHEY; CDR2 reads SVGAGI. There are 12 residues in the CDR3. This CDR3 is CASSDWRTEAFF. CDR3 nucleotides: TGTGCCAGCAGCGACTGGCGCACTGAAGCTTTCTTT.

V is TRBV6-1 and J is TRBJ1-6; 9 nucleotides line up with TRBD1. CDR3 length: 14 amino acids. Germline V gene data show CDR1 as MNHNS and CDR2 as SASEGT. Germline trimming cut 5 bases from V and 8 bases from J; bases unmatched to any gene: 4. In DNA, the CDR3 is TGTGCCAGCAGTTCCGACAGGGGGTATTCACCCCTCCACTTT. Encoded protein: CASSSDRGYSPLHF.

The V call is TRBV29-1, the J call TRBJ2-5; 9 positions agree with TRBD1. J was trimmed by 5 bases and V by 6 bases; bases with no gene match: 10. The germline gives CDR1 SQVTM, CDR2 ANQGSEA. The CDR3 consists of 14 residues. CDR3 nucleotides: TGCAGCGTCGCCTCCGGGACAGGGTGGGAGACCCAGTACTTC. It translates to CSVASGTGWETQYF.

This clone was seen a handful of times. An end of the junction differs from the germline gene, which may be a read error. The rearrangement links TRBV7-4 to TRBJ2-3; TRBD2 aligns across 10 bases. The CDR3 spans 16 residues. The germline gives CDR1 SGHVT, CDR2 SQSDAQ. The CDR3 bases are TGTGCCAGCATCTTAAGGGGAGCGGGGGGGCCAAGTACGCAGTATTTT. Translated, it gives CASILRGAGGPSTQYF.

The V and J genes are TRBV4-2 and TRBJ2-3, with 9 bases fitting TRBD2. The J segment lost 1 base and the V segment lost 1 base, leaving 9 bases of the junction unmatched. Germline values: CDR1 LGHNA, CDR2 YNFKEQ. This CDR3 region has 18 residues. The CDR3: CASSQAPPQRGGTDTQYF. CDR3 DNA sequence: TGTGCCAGCAGCCAAGCCCCCCCCCAGCGGGGGGGCACAGATACGCAGTATTTT.

This clone appeared a few times. One junction end does not reproduce the germline sequence, and a read error may be involved. The chain couples TRBV29-1 to TRBJ1-2; weak D call: TRBD1 (5 bases). CDR1 is SQVTM, CDR2 ANQGSEA, per germline. This CDR3 comprises 15 residues. The CDR3 here is CSVDVGGTPNYGYPF. CDR3 in DNA: TGCAGCGTTGATGTGGGAGGGACTCCTAACTATGGCTACCCCTTC.

The genes are TRBV5-6 and TRBJ2-7, with D tentatively TRBD1 (8 bases). The germline V and J ends were trimmed by 4 bases and 9 bases, with 20 bases remaining between them. This CDR3 is 14 amino acids long. Germline loops: CDR1 SGHDT, CDR2 YYEEEE. The CDR3 is CASSPGQGGLGQYF. As DNA, the CDR3 is TGTGCCAGCAGCCCAGGACAGGGAGGGTTGGGGCAGTACTTC.

The J gene is TRBJ1-5, the V gene TRBV28, with 8 bases that match TRBD1. The V gene's germline CDR1 is MDHEN and CDR2 SYDVKM. V was pared by 7 bases and J by 11 bases, with 7 bases of the junction left unmatched. The CDR3 runs to 12 residues. CDR3 sequence reads: CASNAQGGAQHF. CDR3 coding DNA: TGTGCCAGCAACGCACAGGGGGGGGCCCAGCATTTT.